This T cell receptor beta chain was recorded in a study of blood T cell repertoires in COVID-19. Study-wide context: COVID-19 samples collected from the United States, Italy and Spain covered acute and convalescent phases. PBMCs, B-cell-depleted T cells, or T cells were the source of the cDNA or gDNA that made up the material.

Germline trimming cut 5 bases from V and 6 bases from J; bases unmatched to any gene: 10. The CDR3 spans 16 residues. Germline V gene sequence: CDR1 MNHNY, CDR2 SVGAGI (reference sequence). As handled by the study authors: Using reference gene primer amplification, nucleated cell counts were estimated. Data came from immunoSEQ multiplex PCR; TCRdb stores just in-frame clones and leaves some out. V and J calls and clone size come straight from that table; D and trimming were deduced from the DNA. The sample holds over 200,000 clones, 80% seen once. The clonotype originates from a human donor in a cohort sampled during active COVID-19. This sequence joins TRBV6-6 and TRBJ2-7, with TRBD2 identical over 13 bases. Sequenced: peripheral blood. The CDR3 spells CASSPPGLAGASEQYF. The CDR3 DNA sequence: TGTGCCAGCAGTCCACCCGGACTAGCGGGAGCCTCCGAGCAGTACTTC.